Detailed here is one T cell receptor beta chain. Its target antigen remains unknown. Base quality data are lacking; no much larger clone is found one base away. The Qiagen DNeasy kit was used to extract genomic DNA both from unsorted PBMCs and from the negatively selected CD4+ and CD8+ fractions. Using primers that anneal to V and J segments, immunoSEQ multiplex PCR amplified the TCR beta CDR3 regions. Amplification bias was minimized using a synthetic immune receptor repertoire, and residual bias was removed computationally after sequencing. Concerning the study's data processing: Repertoire diversity was quantified as the Shannon entropy index using custom Python scripts. Unsorted, CD4+ and CD8+ repertoires were examined separately, except in combined analyses, for which CD4+ and CD8+ sequences were merged in silico. A clone was considered expanded if an increase in frequency of at least 2-fold after treatment relative to C1D1 was found, and a pseudocount of 0.5 was applied to clones undetected at baseline. Singleton clones were defined as clones with 0 or 1 copy at C1D1, and non-singleton clones were defined as clones with 2 or more copies. Clones expanded in unsorted samples were labelled as CD4+, CD8+ or unknown by matching protein sequences in sorted samples from the same patient. Wilcoxon tests were applied to paired samples to test diversity changes from C1D1 to C4D1. Not all clones reach the TCRdb copy of this immuneACCESS table, which keeps in-frame sequences only. Checked studies attribute under half of the gap to unresolved V genes and leave the rest unexplained. That table gives V, J and clone size, and the DNA gave D and trimming. Across this sample there are 66,000 or so clones, with 71% seen only once. Approximately 9.9% of the sample rests with the top ten.

The meaning of the sample's time point label: cycle 2 day 1 (C2D1) of nivolumab. Every trial patient had relapsed following autologous stem cell transplantation, and prior brentuximab vedotin exposure was what differed among cohorts A, B and C. The trial cohort included around 56 patients with relapsed/refractory classical Hodgkin lymphoma, and each patient had a best overall response of complete response, partial response or progressive disease. In the multi-cohort phase II CheckMate 205 trial, trial patients received single-agent nivolumab. An independent review committee assessed best overall response using the 2007 International Working Group response criteria. Trial PBMCs were collected immediately before nivolumab initiation (C1D1) and during therapy at cycle 2 day 1 and cycle 4 day 1. Peripheral blood was collected in 8 mL Vacutainer Cell Preparation Tubes, from which PBMCs were isolated by centrifugation and then cryopreserved.

Including the terminal cysteine and phenylalanine, the CDR3 comprises 12 residues. Only the CDR3 portion is preserved as DNA: 36 bases, with reading frame beginning at the first base. As encoded in the germline V gene (reference sequence), CDR1 is SGHNT while CDR2 is YYREEE. V sheds 4 bases and J sheds 10 bases, leaving 14 bases between their ends. This sample is drawn from a study of PD-1 blockade in classical Hodgkin lymphoma (dated by TCRdb to 2019 to 2021). Some background on the complete study: Nivolumab dosing was 3 mg/kg intravenously every 2 weeks, continuing until either disease progression or unacceptable toxicity. To define a peripheral blood immune signature of response to PD-1 blockade in classical Hodgkin lymphoma, the study combined TCR beta sequencing with CyTOF. The study at large found these results: Only a single clinical trial cohort was studied, and what caused the repertoire differences, possibly disease activity or prior therapy, remained undefined. Trial patients with a complete response had baseline diversity similar to that of newly diagnosed patients, while partial responders and progressors had significantly lower diversity. Lower diversity was seen in patients whose nivolumab began less than 1 year after ASCT, and these patients were left out of later analyses so that immune reconstitution would not confound the results. A significant rise by C4D1 was seen in CD4+ but not CD8+ TCR diversity (p=0.0027 vs p=0.16), with the rise being most apparent in complete responders (p=0.02). Newly diagnosed patients were reported to have lower baseline TCR diversity than healthy donors, and relapsed/refractory patients were reported to have lower baseline TCR diversity still.

The TCR sequence derives from a human donor with classical Hodgkin lymphoma. Material: peripheral blood mononuclear cells (PBMCs), obtained before the second cycle of nivolumab. The chain employs TRBV5-4 and TRBJ1-1, with TRBD1 tentatively as D gene (6 bases match). The DNA is TGTGCCAGCAGCCTAGACAGGATGGGAGCTTTCTTT. Its coded protein is CASSLDRMGAFF.